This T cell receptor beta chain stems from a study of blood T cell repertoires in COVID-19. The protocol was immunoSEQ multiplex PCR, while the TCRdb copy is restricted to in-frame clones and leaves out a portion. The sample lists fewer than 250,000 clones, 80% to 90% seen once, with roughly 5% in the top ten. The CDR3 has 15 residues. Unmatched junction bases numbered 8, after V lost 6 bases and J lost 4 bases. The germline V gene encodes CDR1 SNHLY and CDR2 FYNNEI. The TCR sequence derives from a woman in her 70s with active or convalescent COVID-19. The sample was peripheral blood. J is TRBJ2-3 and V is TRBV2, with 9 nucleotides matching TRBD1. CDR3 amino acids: CASSAGTGSADTQYF. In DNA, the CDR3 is TGTGCCAGCAGCGCCGGGACAGGGTCTGCAGATACGCAGTATTTT.